This T cell receptor beta chain was recorded in a study of T-cell memory formation after mild COVID-19. TCRdb processed the 5' RACE reads anew with MiXCR; each CDR3 protein has one entry. The sample shows tens of thousands of distinct CDR3 sequences, more than 11% of them seen only once. The CDR3 has 16 residues. Germline V CDR1 and CDR2: SGDLS, YYNGEE. Trimming took 0 bases from V and 3 from J, leaving 15 bases between them. The chain joins TRBV9 to TRBJ2-5; no firm D call. Specimen: PBMCs or a T cell subset sorted from them (not recorded which). The sequence derives from an adult woman who had mild COVID-19 (a few samples of this study predate the infection). Cell type and time point are not known. The CDR3 sequence is CASSVAGVAREETQYF. The DNA of the CDR3 is TGTGCCAGCAGCGTAGCGGGCGTGGCACGTGAAGAGACCCAGTACTTC. Full variable domain (missing parts from reference TRBV9 and TRBJ2-5): DSGVTQTPKHLITATGQRVTLRCSPRSGDLSVYWYQQSLDQGLQFLIQYYNGEERAKGNILERFSAQQFPDLHSELNLSSLELGDSALYFCASSVAGVAREETQYFGPGTRLLVL.